These T cell receptor beta chains were read from a single sample in a study of blood T cells in healthy people across ages. TCRdb itself ran the 5' RACE reads through MiXCR, one entry per CDR3 protein. The sample includes over 950,000 distinct CDR3 sequences, around two fifths of them seen just once. The sequenced material came from blood. These receptor sequences come from a young man in good health. The CDR3 runs from the conserved cysteine through the conserved F or W. The D gene is left open where the match is weak. The size field is filled for only some rows; it gives once, few, many or a size class.

j_call clone_size cdr3_length d_call v_call cdr3_aa cdr3_nt
TRBJ2-1 - 15 TRBD2 TRBV12-5 CASGPPGGALFEQFF TGTGCTAGTGGTCCTCCGGGGGGGGCCCTCTTTGAGCAGTTCTTC
TRBJ2-3 many 15 - TRBV12-3/TRBV12-4 CASSLAGGATDTQYF TGTGCCAGCAGTTTAGCGGGGGGCGCGACAGATACGCAGTATTTT
TRBJ1-1 few 16 - TRBV20-1 CSARPRDFKGHTEAFF TGCAGTGCTAGGCCCAGGGATTTTAAAGGTCACACTGAAGCTTTCTTT
TRBJ2-3 few 12 - TRBV3-1 CASSQRDVTQYF TGTGCCAGCAGCCAAAGGGACGTTACGCAGTATTTT
TRBJ1-2 - 13 - TRBV10-3 CAITAGDAYGYAF TGTGCCATCACGGCCGGGGATGCATACGGCTACGCCTTC
TRBJ2-4 - 15 TRBD2 TRBV19 CASRSFGTRGNIQYF TGTGCCAGTAGGAGCTTCGGGACTAGGGGGAACATTCAGTACTTC
TRBJ2-5 - 12 - TRBV5-6 CASSWTMNEQYF TGTGCCAGCAGCTGGACTATGAATGAGCAGTACTTC
TRBJ2-5 - 15 TRBD2 TRBV4-2 CTSSQDLGLAGEQYF TGTACCAGCAGCCAAGATCTGGGACTAGCGGGGGAGCAGTACTTC
TRBJ1-2 - 15 TRBD1 TRBV4-3 CASSQDAGGDYGYTF TGCGCCAGCAGCCAAGATGCAGGGGGCGACTATGGCTACACCTTC
TRBJ2-1 - 15 - TRBV6-5 CASGNRVHSYNEQFF TGTGCCAGCGGTAACAGGGTCCACTCCTACAATGAGCAGTTCTTC
TRBJ2-7 - 16 - TRBV4-2 CASSQSGRGLYYEQYF TGTGCCAGCAGCCAATCGGGGCGGGGGCTTTACTACGAGCAGTACTTC
TRBJ2-7 - 12 - TRBV5-1 CASQKRVYEQYF TGCGCCAGCCAAAAACGGGTGTACGAGCAGTACTTC